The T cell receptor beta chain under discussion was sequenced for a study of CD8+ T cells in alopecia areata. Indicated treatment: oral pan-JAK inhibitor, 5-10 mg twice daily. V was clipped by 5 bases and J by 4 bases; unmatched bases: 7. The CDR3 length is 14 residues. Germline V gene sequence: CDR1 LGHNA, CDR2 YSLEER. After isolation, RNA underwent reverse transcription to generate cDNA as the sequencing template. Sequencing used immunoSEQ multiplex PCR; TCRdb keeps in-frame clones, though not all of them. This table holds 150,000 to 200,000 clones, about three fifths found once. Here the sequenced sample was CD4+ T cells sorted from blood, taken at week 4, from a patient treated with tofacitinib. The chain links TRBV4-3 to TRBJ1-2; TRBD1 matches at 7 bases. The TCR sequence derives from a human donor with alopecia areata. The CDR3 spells CASSLDRSLYGYTF. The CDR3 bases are TGCGCCAGCAGCTTGGACAGGAGCCTCTATGGCTACACCTTC.